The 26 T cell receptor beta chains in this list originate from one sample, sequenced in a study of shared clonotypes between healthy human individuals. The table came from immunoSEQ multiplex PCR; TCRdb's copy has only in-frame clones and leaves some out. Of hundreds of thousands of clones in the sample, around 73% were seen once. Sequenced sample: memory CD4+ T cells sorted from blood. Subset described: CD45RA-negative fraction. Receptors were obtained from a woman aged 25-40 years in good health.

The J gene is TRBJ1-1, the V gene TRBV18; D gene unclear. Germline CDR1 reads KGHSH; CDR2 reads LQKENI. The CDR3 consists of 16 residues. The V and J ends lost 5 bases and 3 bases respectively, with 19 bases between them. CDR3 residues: CASSGRKGERYTEAFF. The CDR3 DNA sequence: TGTGCCAGCTCAGGACGGAAGGGAGAACGGTACACTGAAGCTTTCTTT.

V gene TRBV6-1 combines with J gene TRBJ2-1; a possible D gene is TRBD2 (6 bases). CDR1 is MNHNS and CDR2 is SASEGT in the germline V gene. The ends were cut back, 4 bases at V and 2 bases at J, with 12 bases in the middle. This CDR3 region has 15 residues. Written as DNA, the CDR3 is TGTGCCAGCAGTGTAGTCAGCGGGCCCTACAATGAGCAGTTCTTC. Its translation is CASSVVSGPYNEQFF.

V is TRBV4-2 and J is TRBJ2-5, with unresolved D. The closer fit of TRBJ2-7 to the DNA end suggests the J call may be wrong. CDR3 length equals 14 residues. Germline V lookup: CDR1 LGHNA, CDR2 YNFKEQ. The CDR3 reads CASSQDKGSYEQYF. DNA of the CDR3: TGTGCCAGCAGCCAAGATAAGGGCTCCTACGAGCAGTACTTC.

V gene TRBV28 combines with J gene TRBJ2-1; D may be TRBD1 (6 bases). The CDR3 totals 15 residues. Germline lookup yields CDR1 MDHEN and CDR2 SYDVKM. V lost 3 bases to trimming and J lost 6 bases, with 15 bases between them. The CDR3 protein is CASSFHRVFGNEQFF. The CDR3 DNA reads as TGTGCCAGCAGTTTCCACAGGGTTTTTGGCAATGAGCAGTTCTTC.

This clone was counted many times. CDR3 sequence (DNA): TGTGCCAGCAGTTTCGGACAGGCTTATAGCACAGATACGCAGTATTTT. Its translation is CASSFGQAYSTDTQYF. The J gene is TRBJ2-3, the V gene TRBV28, with 7 bases lining up with TRBD1. J lost 0 bases, V lost 3 bases, and 6 bases had no gene match. The length of the CDR3 is 16 residues. Germline CDR1 reads MDHEN; CDR2 reads SYDVKM.

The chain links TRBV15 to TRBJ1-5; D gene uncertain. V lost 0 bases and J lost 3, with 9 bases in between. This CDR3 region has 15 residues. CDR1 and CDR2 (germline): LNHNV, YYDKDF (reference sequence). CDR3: CATSRERYVNQPQHF. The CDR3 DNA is TGTGCCACCAGCAGAGAGCGGTATGTCAATCAGCCCCAGCATTTT.

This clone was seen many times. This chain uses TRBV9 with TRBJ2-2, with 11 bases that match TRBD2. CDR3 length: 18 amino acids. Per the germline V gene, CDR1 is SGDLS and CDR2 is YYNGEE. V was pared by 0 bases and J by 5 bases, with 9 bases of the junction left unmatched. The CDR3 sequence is CASSVGRIAGGPTGELFF. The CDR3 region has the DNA TGTGCCAGCAGCGTAGGACGGATAGCGGGAGGGCCAACCGGGGAGCTGTTTTTT.

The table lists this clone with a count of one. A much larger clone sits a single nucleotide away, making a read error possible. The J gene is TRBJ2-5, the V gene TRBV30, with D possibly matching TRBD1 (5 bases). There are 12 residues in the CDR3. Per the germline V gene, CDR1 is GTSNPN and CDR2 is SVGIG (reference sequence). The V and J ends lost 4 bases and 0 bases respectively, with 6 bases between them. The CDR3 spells CAWNRNQETQYF. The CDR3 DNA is TGTGCCTGGAACAGGAACCAAGAGACCCAGTACTTC.

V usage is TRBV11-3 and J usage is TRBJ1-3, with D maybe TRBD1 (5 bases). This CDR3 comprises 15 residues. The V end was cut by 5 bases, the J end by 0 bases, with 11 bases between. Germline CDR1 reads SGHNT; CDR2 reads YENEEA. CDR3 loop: CASSEGLYSGNTIYF. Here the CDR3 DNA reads TGTGCCAGCAGCGAGGGACTATACTCTGGAAACACCATATATTTT.

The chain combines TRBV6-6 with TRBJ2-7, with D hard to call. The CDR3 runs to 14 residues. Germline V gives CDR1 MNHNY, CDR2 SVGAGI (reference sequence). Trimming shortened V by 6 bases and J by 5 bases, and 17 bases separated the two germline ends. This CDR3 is CASSPRTQAHEQYF. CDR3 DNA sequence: TGTGCCAGCAGCCCTCGGACCCAAGCCCACGAGCAGTACTTC.

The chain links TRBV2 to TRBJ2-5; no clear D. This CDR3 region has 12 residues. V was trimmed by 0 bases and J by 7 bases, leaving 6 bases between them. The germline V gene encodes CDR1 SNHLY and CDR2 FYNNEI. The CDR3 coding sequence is TGTGCCAGCAGTGAAGCGGGGTGGACCCAGTACTTC. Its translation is CASSEAGWTQYF.

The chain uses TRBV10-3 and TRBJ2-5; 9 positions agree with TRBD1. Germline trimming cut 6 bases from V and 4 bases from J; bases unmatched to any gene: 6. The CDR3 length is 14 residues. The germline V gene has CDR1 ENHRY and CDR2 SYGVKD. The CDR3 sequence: CAIRAPTGGETQYF. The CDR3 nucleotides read TGTGCCATCAGGGCCCCGACAGGGGGAGAGACCCAGTACTTC.

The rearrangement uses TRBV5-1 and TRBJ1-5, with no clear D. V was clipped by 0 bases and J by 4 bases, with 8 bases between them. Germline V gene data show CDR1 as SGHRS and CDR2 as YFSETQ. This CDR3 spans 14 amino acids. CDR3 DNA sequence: TGCGCCAGCAGCTTGGGGTCCGGGAATCAGCCCCAGCATTTT. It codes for CASSLGSGNQPQHF.

In DNA, the CDR3 is TGTGCCAGCAAGAGTGGACTTATACGCACAGATACGCAGTATTTT. Encoded protein: CASKSGLIRTDTQYF. The chain recombines TRBV2 with TRBJ2-3; weak D call: TRBD2 (5 bases). V lost 7 bases to trimming and J lost 1 base, with 15 bases between them. This CDR3 is built from 15 residues. The V gene's germline CDR1 is SNHLY and CDR2 FYNNEI.

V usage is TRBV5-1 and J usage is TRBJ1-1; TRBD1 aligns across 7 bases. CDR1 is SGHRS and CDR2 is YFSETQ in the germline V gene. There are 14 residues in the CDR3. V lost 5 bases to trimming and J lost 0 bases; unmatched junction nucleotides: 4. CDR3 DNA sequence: TGCGCCAGCAGGAGGGACAGCATGAACACTGAAGCTTTCTTT. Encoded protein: CASRRDSMNTEAFF.

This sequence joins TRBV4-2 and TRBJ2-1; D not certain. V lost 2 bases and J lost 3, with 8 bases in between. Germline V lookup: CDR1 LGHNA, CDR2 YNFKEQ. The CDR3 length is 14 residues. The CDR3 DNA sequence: TGTGCCAGCAGCCAAAAGGGCGACTACAATGAGCAGTTCTTC. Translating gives CASSQKGDYNEQFF.

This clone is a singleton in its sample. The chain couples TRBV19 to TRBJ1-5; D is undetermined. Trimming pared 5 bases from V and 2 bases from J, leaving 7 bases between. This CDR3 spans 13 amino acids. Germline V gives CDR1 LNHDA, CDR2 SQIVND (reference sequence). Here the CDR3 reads CASSVAGNQPQHF. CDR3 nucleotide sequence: TGTGCCAGTAGTGTCGCCGGCAATCAGCCCCAGCATTTT. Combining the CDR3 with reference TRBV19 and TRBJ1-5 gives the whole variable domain DGGITQSPKYLFRKEGQNVTLSCEQNLNHDAMYWYRQDPGQGLRLIYYSQIVNDFQKGDIAEGYSVSREKKESFPLTVTSAQKNPTAFYLCASSVAGNQPQHFGDGTRLSIL.

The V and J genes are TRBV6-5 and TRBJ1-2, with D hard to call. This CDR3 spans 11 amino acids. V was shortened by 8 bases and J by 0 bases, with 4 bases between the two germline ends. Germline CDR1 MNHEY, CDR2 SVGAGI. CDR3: CASGTNYGYTF. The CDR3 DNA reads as TGTGCCAGCGGGACTAACTATGGCTACACCTTC.

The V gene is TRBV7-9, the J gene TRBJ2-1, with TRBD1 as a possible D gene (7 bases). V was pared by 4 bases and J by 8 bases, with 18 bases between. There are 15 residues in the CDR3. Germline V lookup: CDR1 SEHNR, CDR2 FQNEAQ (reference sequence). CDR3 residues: CASSSQRQGGDEQFF. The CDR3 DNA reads TGTGCCAGCAGCTCCCAACGGCAGGGGGGTGATGAGCAGTTCTTC.

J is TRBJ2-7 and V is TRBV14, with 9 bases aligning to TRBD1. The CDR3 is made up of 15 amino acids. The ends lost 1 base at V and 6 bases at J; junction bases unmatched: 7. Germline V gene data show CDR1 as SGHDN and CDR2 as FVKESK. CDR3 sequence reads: CASSQGGTGFREQYF. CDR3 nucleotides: TGTGCCAGCAGCCAAGGAGGGACAGGGTTTCGCGAGCAGTACTTC.

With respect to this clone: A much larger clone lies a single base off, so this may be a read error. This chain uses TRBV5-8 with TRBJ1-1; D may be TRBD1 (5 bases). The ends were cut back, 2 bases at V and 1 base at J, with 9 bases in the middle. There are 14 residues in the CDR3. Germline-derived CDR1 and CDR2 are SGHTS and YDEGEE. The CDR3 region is CASSLDSTNTEAFF. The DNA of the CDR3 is TGTGCCAGCAGCTTAGACAGCACGAACACTGAAGCTTTCTTT.

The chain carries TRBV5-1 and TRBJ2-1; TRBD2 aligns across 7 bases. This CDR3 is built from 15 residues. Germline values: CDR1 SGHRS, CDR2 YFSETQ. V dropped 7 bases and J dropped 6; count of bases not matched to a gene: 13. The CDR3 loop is CASVRGDGMGNEQFF. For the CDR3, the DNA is TGCGCCAGCGTCCGGGGGGACGGGATGGGCAATGAGCAGTTCTTC. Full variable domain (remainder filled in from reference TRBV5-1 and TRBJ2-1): KAGVTQTPRYLIKTRGQQVTLSCSPISGHRSVSWYQQTPGQGLQFLFEYFSETQRNKGNFPGRFSGRQFSNSRSEMNVSTLELGDSALYLCASVRGDGMGNEQFFGPGTRLTVL.

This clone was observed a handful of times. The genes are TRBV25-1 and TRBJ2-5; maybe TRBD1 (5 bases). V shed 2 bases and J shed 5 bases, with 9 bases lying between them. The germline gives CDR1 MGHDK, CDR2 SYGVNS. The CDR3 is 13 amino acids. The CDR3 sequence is CASSESRGETQYF. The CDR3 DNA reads TGTGCCAGCAGTGAAAGTAGGGGTGAGACCCAGTACTTC.

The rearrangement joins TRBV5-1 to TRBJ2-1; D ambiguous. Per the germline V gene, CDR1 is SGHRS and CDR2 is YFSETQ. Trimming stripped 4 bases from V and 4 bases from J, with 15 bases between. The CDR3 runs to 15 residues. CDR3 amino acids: CASSPDFIPYNEQFF. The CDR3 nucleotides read TGCGCCAGCAGCCCCGACTTCATTCCTTACAATGAGCAGTTCTTC.

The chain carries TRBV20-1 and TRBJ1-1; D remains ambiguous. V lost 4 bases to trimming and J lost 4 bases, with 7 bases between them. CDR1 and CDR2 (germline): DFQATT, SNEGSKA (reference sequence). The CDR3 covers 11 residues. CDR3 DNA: TGCAGTGCTATAAGCGGCACTGAAGCTTTCTTT. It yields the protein CSAISGTEAFF.

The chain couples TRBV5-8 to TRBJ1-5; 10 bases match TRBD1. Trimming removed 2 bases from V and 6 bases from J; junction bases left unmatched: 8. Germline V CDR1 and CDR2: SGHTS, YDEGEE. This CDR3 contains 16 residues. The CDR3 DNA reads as TGTGCCAGCAGCTTATCGACAGGGGGCGACGGTCAGCCCCAGCATTTT. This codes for CASSLSTGGDGQPQHF.